This TCR beta chain was identified during a study of brain T cells in children with intractable seizures. General observations from the study: Absence of clones before surgery may stem from lower sequencing depth.

Surgery cases with the highest brain T cell transcript signatures were chosen for sequencing. Before surgery, patients took at least one anti-epileptic drug. As for this clone: Its antigen is not identified.

Some clones are missing from TCRdb's copy, which holds only in-frame ones; the method was immunoSEQ multiplex PCR. The table has roughly 120,000 clones, 85% to 95% seen once. The germline V gene has CDR1 MNHEY and CDR2 SVGAGI. The CDR3 is made up of 14 amino acids. V dropped 5 bases and J dropped 2; count of bases not matched to a gene: 4. The TCR was taken from a boy under two years old with hemimegalencephaly and intractable seizures. The genes are TRBV6-5 and TRBJ2-3, with 7 nucleotides matching TRBD2. The sample was peripheral blood, taken at surgery. The CDR3, as DNA: TGTGCCAGCAGTCCAACTAGCGCCACAGATACGCAGTATTTT. Its protein is CASSPTSATDTQYF.